This TCR beta chain emerged from a study of blood T cell repertoires in COVID-19. Study as a whole: T cells, B-cell-depleted T cells, or PBMCs provided the cDNA or gDNA that served as material.

Original handling: Estimated nucleated cell counts came from reference gene primer amplification. The data were produced by immunoSEQ multiplex PCR, yet TCRdb's version contains in-frame clones alone and is incomplete. The DNA was the basis for D and trimming; V, J and clone size are from that table. The sample comprises over 65,000 clones, 80% to 90% of which are singletons, and 9.2% rests with the top ten. Germline-derived CDR1 and CDR2 are SGHVS and FQNEAQ. The CDR3 sequence is 13 residues long. Deletions cut 5 bases from V and 3 bases from J, with 11 bases between. Sequencing was done on a sample of peripheral blood. The TCR was taken from a human donor in a cohort sampled during active COVID-19. The chain has TRBV7-8 and TRBJ2-7, with a possible D match to TRBD1 (5 bases). The CDR3 here is CASSNRRNYEQYF. The CDR3 DNA is TGTGCCAGCAGCAACAGGCGAAACTACGAGCAGTACTTC.